Following are 30 T cell receptor beta chains from one sample sequenced in a study of T cell clonotyping in hematopoietic cell transplantation. Using immunoSEQ multiplex PCR, the repertoire was profiled, and TCRdb retains in-frame clones only, with some absent. The sample records about 7,000 clones, just under 90% being singletons. This specimen was PBMCs, taken 100 days after allogeneic stem cell transplant. The source of these receptors is a male patient aged 45-59 years who had an allogeneic stem cell transplant from a related donor, so the T cells may come from the graft donor. Some clones in this sample may be carry-over from other donors' samples.

The rearrangement joins TRBV7-6 to TRBJ2-5; 11 positions match TRBD2. Germline V gene lookup returns CDR1 SGHVS and CDR2 FNYEAQ. This CDR3 has 15 amino acids. Trimming at V came to 2 bases and at J to 7 bases, leaving 6 bases not matched to a gene. CDR3 protein: CASSLSPGLAGTQYF. For the CDR3, the DNA is TGTGCCAGCAGCTTAAGCCCAGGACTAGCGGGGACCCAGTACTTC.

To note about this clone: At one end the junction does not follow the germline gene, possibly because of a read error. The chain employs TRBV14 and TRBJ2-2; D may correspond to TRBD1 or TRBD2 (6 bases each). Germline assignment: CDR1 SGHDN and CDR2 FVKESK. This CDR3 is built from 21 residues. CDR3 nucleotide sequence: TGTGCCAGCAGCCAAGTTTGGCAAGCAGGGGACCCCCAGCGCATCACCGGGGGGCTGTTTTTT. Residues: CASSQVWQAGDPQRITGGLFF.

The chain couples TRBV29-1 to TRBJ2-5, with no clear D. The CDR3 totals 11 residues. Between the trimmed V and J ends, which lost 5 bases and 5 bases, there was a span of 9 bases. The germline gives CDR1 SQVTM, CDR2 ANQGSEA. The CDR3 DNA is TGCAGCGTTATTCCGCGGGAGACCCAGTACTTC. Amino acids: CSVIPRETQYF.

With respect to this clone: Different DNA sequences within this sample yield the same CDR3. This rearrangement joins TRBV6-5 to TRBJ1-2; 9 positions agree with TRBD1. The germline V gene encodes CDR1 MNHEY and CDR2 SVGAGI. J was trimmed by 4 bases and V by 6 bases; bases with no gene match: 9. The CDR3 sequence is 15 residues long. This CDR3 is CASSSRDRDIYGYTF. The CDR3 region has the DNA TGTGCCAGCAGCTCACGGGACAGGGATATCTATGGCTACACCTTC.

CDR3 residues: CASSQGQTTLNTEAFF. The CDR3 nucleotides read TGCGCCAGCAGCCAAGGACAGACGACCTTGAACACTGAAGCTTTCTTT. The chain uses TRBV4-3 and TRBJ1-1, with D possibly TRBD1 on 5 matching bases. Germline CDR1 reads LGHNA; CDR2 reads YSLEER. The CDR3 covers 16 residues. Between the trimmed V and J ends, which lost 1 base and 0 bases, there was a span of 12 bases.

V is TRBV5-1 and J is TRBJ1-1; no firm D call. Trimming cost V 4 bases and J 5 bases, with 18 bases left between them. CDR1 and CDR2 (germline): SGHRS, YFSETQ. The CDR3 is 15 amino acids. CDR3 residues: CASSLQATAVTEAFF. In DNA, the CDR3 is TGCGCCAGCAGCCTTCAGGCCACGGCCGTTACTGAAGCTTTCTTT.

The chain uses TRBV4-1 and TRBJ1-6; possible D gene TRBD1, 5 bases. The CDR3 loop spans 18 amino acids. The V and J ends lost 3 bases and 7 bases respectively, with 22 bases between them. Germline lookup yields CDR1 MGHRA and CDR2 YSYEKL. CDR3 amino acids: CASSQGLALGVGNSPLHF. CDR3 sequence (DNA): TGCGCCAGCAGCCAGGGTCTGGCGCTAGGGGTCGGGAATTCACCCCTCCACTTT.

Turning to this clone: A read error may account for a junction end that differs from germline. The genes are TRBV6-6 and TRBJ1-5; D gene uncertain. The germline gives CDR1 MNHNY, CDR2 SVGAGI (reference sequence). This CDR3 has 16 residues. This CDR3 reads CVSSYSGGLSNQPQHF. CDR3 DNA sequence: TGTGTCAGCAGTTACTCGGGTGGGCTAAGCAATCAGCCCCAGCATTTT.

For this clone: A much larger clone differs by one base, so this may be a read error. CDR3: CASGTGNGQPQHF. Here the CDR3 DNA reads TGTGCCAGTGGTACAGGGAATGGGCAGCCCCAGCATTTT. The chain uses TRBV19 and TRBJ1-5; maybe TRBD1 (6 bases). Germline CDR1 is LNHDA and CDR2 is SQIVND (reference sequence). The CDR3 is made up of 13 amino acids. Deletions cut 8 bases from V and 7 bases from J, with 15 bases between.

The chain joins TRBV30 to TRBJ1-2; 8 nucleotides line up with TRBD1. Germline V gene lookup returns CDR1 GTSNPN and CDR2 SVGIG (reference sequence). V dropped 2 bases and J dropped 6; count of bases not matched to a gene: 5. This CDR3 spans 13 amino acids. CDR3 in amino acids: CAWSRDRPHGYTF. The CDR3 DNA reads TGTGCCTGGAGTCGGGACAGGCCCCATGGCTACACCTTC.

V and J are TRBV19 and TRBJ2-2, with TRBD2 matching 9 bases. Trimming at V came to 4 bases and at J to 5 bases, leaving 5 bases not matched to a gene. CDR1 LNHDA and CDR2 SQIVND come from the germline V gene (reference sequence). The CDR3 loop spans 15 amino acids. CDR3 nucleotides: TGTGCCAGTAGTAGAGTAACTAGCGGGACCGGGGAGCTGTTTTTT. Translating gives CASSRVTSGTGELFF.

The chain combines TRBV4-1 with TRBJ2-2; 7 nucleotides agree with TRBD2. Trimming removed 5 bases from V and 6 bases from J; junction bases left unmatched: 15. Germline V gene data show CDR1 as MGHRA and CDR2 as YSYEKL. CDR3 length: 17 amino acids. The CDR3 sequence: CASSFTGGSGSSGELFF. CDR3 coding DNA: TGCGCCAGCAGCTTTACCGGGGGGAGTGGATCGTCCGGGGAGCTGTTTTTT.

The rearrangement links TRBV4-3 to TRBJ1-4; 8 bases match TRBD1. Germline trimming cut 1 base from V and 8 bases from J; bases unmatched to any gene: 6. The CDR3 spans 15 residues. CDR1 and CDR2 (germline): LGHNA, YSLEER. The CDR3 coding sequence is TGCGCCAGCAGCCAAGGGACAGGGCCGGGCGAAAAACTGTTTTTT. It yields the protein CASSQGTGPGEKLFF.

The rearrangement uses TRBV11-3 and TRBJ2-7; D is uncertain. Trimming took off 4 bases at V and 3 bases at J, with 7 bases between the two ends. The CDR3 is 12 amino acids. Germline-derived CDR1 and CDR2 are SGHNT and YENEEA. DNA of the CDR3: TGTGCCAGCAGCTCTGGTGGCTACGAGCAGTACTTC. Translated: CASSSGGYEQYF.

In the case of this clone: The junction shows a germline mismatch at one end, possibly a read error. This chain connects TRBV5-6 to TRBJ2-7; weak D call: TRBD1 (5 bases). Germline loops: CDR1 SGHDT, CDR2 YYEEEE. The CDR3 is 11 amino acids. The CDR3 loop reads CASSLEGYSDF. The CDR3 region has the DNA TGTGCCAGCAGCTTGGAGGGGTACTCGGACTTC. The full variable domain, in which reference TRBV5-6 and TRBJ2-7 provide the parts outside the CDR3, is DAGVTQSPTHLIKTRGQQVTLRCSPKSGHDTVSWYQQALGQGPQFIFQYYEEEERQRGNFPDRFSGHQFPNYSSELNVNALLLGDSALYLCASSLEGYSDFGPGTRLTVT.

V is TRBV14 and J is TRBJ2-7; D not certain. Germline V gives CDR1 SGHDN, CDR2 FVKESK. This CDR3 contains 14 residues. V lost 4 bases and J 6 bases, leaving 16 bases between the germline ends. Written as DNA, the CDR3 is TGTGCCAGCAGCCTCAGACCGTCCGATGGCGAGCAGTACTTC. Protein: CASSLRPSDGEQYF.

The sample holds a few counts of this clone. This chain joins TRBV2 and TRBJ2-5, with 9 bases matching TRBD2. There are 14 residues in the CDR3. J lost 5 bases, V lost 8 bases, and 9 bases had no gene match. Per the germline V gene, CDR1 is SNHLY and CDR2 is FYNNEI. This chain's CDR3 is CASRAGGPLETQYF. DNA for the CDR3: TGTGCCAGCCGGGCGGGGGGGCCGCTCGAGACCCAGTACTTC.

This clone was detected only a few times. The chain's CDR3 is CAWSGGGNQPQHF. CDR3 in DNA: TGTGCCTGGAGCGGAGGGGGCAATCAGCCCCAGCATTTT. This chain connects TRBV30 to TRBJ1-5; tentatively, D is TRBD1 (5 bases). This CDR3 has 13 amino acids. Germline CDR1 reads GTSNPN; CDR2 reads SVGIG (reference sequence). Deletions cut 3 bases from V and 2 bases from J, with 8 bases between.

V and J are TRBV30 and TRBJ2-1; D gene ambiguous. There are 13 residues in the CDR3. The germline V gene encodes CDR1 GTSNPN and CDR2 SVGIG (reference sequence). The ends were cut back, 2 bases at V and 4 bases at J, with 9 bases in the middle. CDR3 region: CAWSTSGYNEQFF. In DNA form, the CDR3 reads TGTGCCTGGAGTACGTCGGGTTACAATGAGCAGTTCTTC. Full variable domain (remainder filled in from reference TRBV30 and TRBJ2-1): SQTIHQWPATLVQPVGSPLSLECTVEGTSNPNLYWYRQAAGRGLQLLFYSVGIGQISSEVPQNLSASRPQDRQFILSSKKLLLSDSGFYLCAWSTSGYNEQFFGPGTRLTVL.

The chain recombines TRBV29-1 with TRBJ2-3; D possibly corresponds to TRBD2 (6 bases). Looked up from germline, CDR1 is SQVTM and CDR2 is ANQGSEA. This CDR3 is 12 amino acids long. V lost 6 bases, J lost 13 bases, and 20 bases lay in between. In DNA, the CDR3 is TGCAGCGTATCGGGGGACTCGAGCCAGGAGTATTTT. Translation: CSVSGDSSQEYF.

The chain couples TRBV30 to TRBJ2-7, with D possibly TRBD2 on 5 matching bases. V dropped 0 bases and J dropped 2 bases, with 11 bases sitting between them. Germline assignment: CDR1 GTSNPN and CDR2 SVGIG (reference sequence). The CDR3 sequence is 14 residues long. CDR3 sequence: CAWSVPRTPYEQYF. CDR3 sequence (DNA): TGTGCCTGGAGTGTACCCAGGACTCCCTACGAGCAGTACTTC. The whole variable domain, remainder taken from reference TRBV30 and TRBJ2-7, is SQTIHQWPATLVQPVGSPLSLECTVEGTSNPNLYWYRQAAGRGLQLLFYSVGIGQISSEVPQNLSASRPQDRQFILSSKKLLLSDSGFYLCAWSVPRTPYEQYFGPGTRLTVT.

The chain recombines TRBV4-2 with TRBJ2-3; D gene unclear. V lost 1 base and J 6 bases, leaving 5 bases between the germline ends. The CDR3 has 12 amino acids. Germline-derived CDR1 and CDR2 are LGHNA and YNFKEQ. CDR3 DNA: TGTGCCAGCAGCCAAGGTCAGGATACGCAGTATTTT. It codes for CASSQGQDTQYF.

This chain links TRBV11-2 with TRBJ1-4, with 9 nucleotides matching TRBD1. The CDR3 is 17 residues long. CDR1 and CDR2 (germline): SGHAT, FQNNGV. Trimming took 5 bases from V and 2 from J; bases not matched to a gene: 9. The DNA of the CDR3 is TGTGCCAGCAGCCGATCCGGGACAGGGTTGACTAATGAAAAACTGTTTTTT. Amino acids: CASSRSGTGLTNEKLFF.

The chain combines TRBV30 with TRBJ2-7; D gene unclear. V was cut by 3 bases and J by 2 bases, with 11 bases left in between. This CDR3 contains 13 residues. Germline CDR1 reads GTSNPN; CDR2 reads SVGIG (reference sequence). CDR3 in amino acids: CAWRVGSAYEQYF. Here the CDR3 DNA reads TGTGCCTGGAGGGTGGGCAGCGCCTACGAGCAGTACTTC.

The V call is TRBV28, the J call TRBJ1-6; D not resolved. V lost 2 bases to trimming and J lost 7 bases, with 6 bases between them. The CDR3 has 13 residues. Germline CDR1 and CDR2: MDHEN and SYDVKM. CDR3: CASSLTDNSPLHF. The DNA for the CDR3 is TGTGCCAGCAGTTTAACAGACAATTCACCCCTCCACTTT.

The chain couples TRBV6-5 to TRBJ1-1; D perhaps matches TRBD1 (5 bases). CDR1 is MNHEY, CDR2 SVGAGI, per germline. The CDR3 length is 14 residues. The V end was cut by 2 bases, the J end by 8 bases, with 15 bases between. For the CDR3, the DNA is TGTGCCAGCAGTTACGGTGAGGTCTCAGGGGAAGCTTTCTTT. This codes for CASSYGEVSGEAFF.

V usage is TRBV19 and J usage is TRBJ1-5, with 7 bases aligning to TRBD1. The CDR3 covers 16 residues. V was pared by 4 bases and J by 2 bases, with 8 bases of the junction left unmatched. Germline CDR1 reads LNHDA; CDR2 reads SQIVND (reference sequence). In DNA form, the CDR3 reads TGTGCCAGTAGTAGATCAGGGGGGATGGGCAATCAGCCCCAGCATTTT. It yields the protein CASSRSGGMGNQPQHF.

The rearrangement links TRBV29-1 to TRBJ2-7; no clear D. The ends were cut back, 3 bases at V and 5 bases at J, with 11 bases in the middle. The germline V gene has CDR1 SQVTM and CDR2 ANQGSEA. This CDR3 spans 12 amino acids. The DNA of the CDR3 is TGCAGCGTTGAGGCAGCCCCAAACGAGCAGTACTTC. Translation: CSVEAAPNEQYF.

A note on this clone: One end of the junction fails to match germline, which may point to a read error. This chain joins TRBV19 and TRBJ1-2; D gene uncertain. Germline V gene lookup returns CDR1 LNHDA and CDR2 SQIVND (reference sequence). This CDR3 has 14 residues. The CDR3 region is CASISAGPNYGYTF. The CDR3 coding sequence is TGTGCTAGTATTTCAGCCGGACCGAACTATGGCTACACCTTC.

The chain combines TRBV30 with TRBJ2-5; tentatively, D is TRBD1 (6 bases). V was shortened by 7 bases and J by 1 base, with 13 bases between the two germline ends. The CDR3 length is 13 residues. Germline loops: CDR1 GTSNPN, CDR2 SVGIG (reference sequence). For the CDR3, the DNA is TGTGCCTACAACAGGGAGATCCAAGAGACCCAGTACTTC. Protein sequence: CAYNREIQETQYF.